What follows is one T cell receptor beta chain and its context. Its antigen is unknown. This record comes from a study of cytomegalovirus exposure and HLA in healthy donors. Study as a whole: Sequencing of about 179 million T cells in an earlier analysis found under 120 million unique TCR beta sequences.

In the PCR, 60 Vbeta and 13 Jbeta primers were used. Here immunoSEQ multiplex PCR was the method, and the copy in TCRdb shows in-frame clones only, minus some. The repertoire consists of 120,000 or so clones, with around 80% occurring once and the leading ten covering approximately 1%. Study-wide findings and caveats: The study listed 150 to 200 cytomegalovirus-associated TCR beta chains. HLA alleles showed associations with 15,000 to 20,000 TCR beta sequences in a later analysis, at a 0.05 false discovery rate.

V shed 5 bases and J shed 5 bases, with 18 bases lying between them. The CDR3 runs 15 residues. Germline V gene data show CDR1 as MDHEN and CDR2 as SYDVKM. Sample: PBMCs. V is TRBV28 and J is TRBJ1-2; possible D gene TRBD1, 5 bases. The source is a human donor in good health. CDR3 sequence: CASSPLGGAAYGYTF. The CDR3 DNA sequence: TGTGCCAGCAGTCCGCTTGGAGGGGCGGCGTATGGCTACACCTTC.